This TCR beta chain was sequenced for a study of T cell responses to AZD1222 COVID-19 vaccine. Profiled with immunoSEQ multiplex PCR; TCRdb holds only in-frame clones, not every one. This table holds approximately 80,000 clones, over 75% found once. Trimming stripped 7 bases from V and 3 bases from J, with 13 bases between. The CDR3 runs 14 residues. CDR1 and CDR2 from the germline V gene are MDHEN and SYDVKM. V gene TRBV28 combines with J gene TRBJ1-5, with a tentative D call TRBD1 (6 bases). The sequenced sample was peripheral blood, obtained 28 days after the second AZD1222 dose. The TCR comes from an adult who received the AZD1222 COVID-19 vaccine. CDR3 in DNA: TGTGCCAGCATACTTACAGGGCCCAATCAGCCCCAGCATTTT. The encoded protein is CASILTGPNQPQHF. The full variable domain, with the rest looked up from reference TRBV28 and TRBJ1-5, is DVKVTQSSRYLVKRTGEKVFLECVQDMDHENMFWYRQDPGLGLRLIYFSYDVKMKEKGDIPEGYSVSREKKERFSLILESASTNQTSMYLCASILTGPNQPQHFGDGTRLSIL.